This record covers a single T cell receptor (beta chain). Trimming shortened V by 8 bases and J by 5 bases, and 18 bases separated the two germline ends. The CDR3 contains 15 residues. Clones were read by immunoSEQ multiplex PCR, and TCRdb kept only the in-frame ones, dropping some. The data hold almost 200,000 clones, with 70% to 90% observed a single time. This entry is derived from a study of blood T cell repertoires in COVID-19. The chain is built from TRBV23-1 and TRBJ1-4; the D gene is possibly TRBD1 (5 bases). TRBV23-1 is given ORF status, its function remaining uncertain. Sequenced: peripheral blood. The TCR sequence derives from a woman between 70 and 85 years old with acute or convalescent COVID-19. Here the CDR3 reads CASPRQGERNEKLFF. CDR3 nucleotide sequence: TGCGCCAGCCCACGGCAGGGCGAGAGGAATGAAAAACTGTTTTTT.